Listed below are T cell receptor beta chains from one sample, sequenced in a study of CD8+ T cells in alopecia areata. Only in-frame clones appear in the TCRdb table, and some are missing; sequencing was by immunoSEQ multiplex PCR. Of a few hundred thousand clones listed, around two fifths were seen once; the top ten hold around 0.48%. The material sequenced was CD4+ T cells sorted from blood, taken at approximately week 31, from a patient treated with tofacitinib. The receptors were sampled from a human donor with alopecia areata. Both conserved end residues are part of each CDR3. The order of the fields is J gene, D gene, V gene, clone size, CDR3 protein, CDR3 DNA. The D gene is left open where the match is weak. A clone size is listed for some rows: how often the clone was seen (once, few, many), or a class if it is expanded.

>TRBJ2-2|TRBD1|TRBV9|NA
CASSVIGQGTGELFF
TGTGCCAGCAGCGTAATAGGACAGGGTACCGGGGAGCTGTTTTTT
>TRBJ1-6|TRBD1|TRBV5-1|NA
CASRAGQGDSPLHF
TGCGCCAGCCGGGCGGGACAGGGAGATTCACCCCTCCACTTT
>TRBJ1-3|TRBD1|TRBV29-1|few
CSALTTPGQGSGNTIYF
TGCAGCGCTTTGACCACCCCGGGACAGGGATCTGGAAACACCATATATTTT
>TRBJ2-7|TRBD1|TRBV19|NA
CASSSRQGAAYEQYF
TGTGCCAGTAGTAGCAGACAGGGAGCAGCCTACGAGCAGTACTTC
>TRBJ1-2|TRBD1|TRBV30|NA
CAWSVDRGIYGYTF
TGTGCCTGGAGTGTAGACAGGGGTATCTATGGCTACACCTTC
>TRBJ1-1|TRBD1|TRBV18|NA
CASSPLATGGIPEAFF
TGTGCCAGCTCACCACTAGCAACAGGGGGCATCCCTGAAGCTTTCTTT
>TRBJ1-5|NA|TRBV9|NA
CASSVVGGQPQHF
TGTGCCAGCAGCGTAGTGGGGGGACAGCCCCAGCATTTT
>TRBJ1-3|NA|TRBV27|few
CASRNSGNTIYF
TGTGCCAGCAGAAACTCTGGAAACACCATATATTTT
>TRBJ1-3|TRBD1|TRBV5-1|NA
CASSLTGDRNTIYF
TGCGCCAGCAGTCTGACAGGGGACAGAAACACCATATATTTT
>TRBJ1-4|NA|TRBV9|NA
CASSVAGGVATNEKLFF
TGTGCCAGCAGCGTAGCGGGTGGTGTTGCAACTAATGAAAAACTGTTTTTT
>TRBJ1-4|NA|TRBV29-1|NA
CSVGWSNEKLFF
TGCAGCGTTGGGTGGAGTAATGAAAAACTGTTTTTT
>TRBJ2-6|NA|TRBV11-2|few
CASSPEGGSLSGANVLTF
TGTGCCAGCAGCCCAGAGGGGGGGTCCCTCTCTGGGGCCAACGTCCTGACTTTC
>TRBJ1-1|NA|TRBV7-9|NA
CASSPWTQTNTEAFF
TGTGCCAGCAGCCCCTGGACACAGACGAACACTGAAGCTTTCTTT
>TRBJ2-6|NA|TRBV6-5|NA
CASSYYSSGANVLTF
TGTGCCAGCAGTTACTACAGCTCTGGGGCCAACGTCCTGACTTTC
>TRBJ2-7|TRBD1|TRBV5-1|few
CASGPGTGRYEQYF
TGCGCCAGCGGACCCGGGACAGGGAGATACGAGCAGTACTTC